The clone carrying this T cell receptor beta chain was seen at least ten times. These data belong to a study of Graves' ophthalmopathy and Graves' hyperthyroidism. RNA transcripts provided the template for amplifying TCR beta CDR3 regions. An initial RT-PCR round employing HTBI primers preceded a second-round multiplex PCR. TCRdb ran MiXCR on the multiplex PCR reads and lists one entry per CDR3 protein. The table includes some 520,000 distinct CDR3 sequences, about 15% detected once. Exclusion applied to patients with other autoimmune diseases, uncontrolled infections, pregnancy or lactation. The CDR3 spans 17 residues. Germline V gene sequence: CDR1 ENHRY, CDR2 SYGVKD. V gave up 5 bases and J gave up 4 bases; unmatched junction bases: 12.

Sequences were obtained from blood. V and J are TRBV10-3 and TRBJ1-2; 11 nucleotides agree with TRBD1. The source is a woman in her 30s with Graves' ophthalmopathy. The chain's CDR3 is CAISHNQAGTGGYGYTF. The DNA of the CDR3 is TGTGCCATCAGTCACAACCAGGCTGGGACAGGGGGCTATGGCTACACCTTC.